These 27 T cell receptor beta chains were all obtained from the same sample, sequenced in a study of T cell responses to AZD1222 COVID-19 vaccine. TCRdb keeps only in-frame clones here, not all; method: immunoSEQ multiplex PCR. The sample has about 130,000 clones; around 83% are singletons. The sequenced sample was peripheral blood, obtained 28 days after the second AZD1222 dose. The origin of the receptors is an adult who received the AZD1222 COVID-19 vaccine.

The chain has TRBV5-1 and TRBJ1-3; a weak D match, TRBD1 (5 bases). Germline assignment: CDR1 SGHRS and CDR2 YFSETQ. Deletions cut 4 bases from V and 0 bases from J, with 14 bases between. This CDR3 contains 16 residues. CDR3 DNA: TGCGCCAGCAGCCCCAGTAGGGGAGACTCTGGAAACACCATATATTTT. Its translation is CASSPSRGDSGNTIYF.

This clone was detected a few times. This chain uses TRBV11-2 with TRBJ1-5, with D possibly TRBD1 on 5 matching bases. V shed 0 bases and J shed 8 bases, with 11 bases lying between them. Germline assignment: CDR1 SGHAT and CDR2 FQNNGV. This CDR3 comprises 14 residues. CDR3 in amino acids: CASSLDGGGKPQHF. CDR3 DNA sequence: TGTGCCAGCAGCTTAGATGGTGGGGGGAAGCCCCAGCATTTT.

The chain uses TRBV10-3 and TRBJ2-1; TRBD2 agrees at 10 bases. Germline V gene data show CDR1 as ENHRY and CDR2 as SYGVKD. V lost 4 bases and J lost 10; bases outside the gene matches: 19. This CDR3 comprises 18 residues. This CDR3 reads CAISGGLGAGGQSGEQFF. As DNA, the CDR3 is TGTGCCATCAGTGGGGGTTTGGGAGCGGGGGGGCAATCAGGCGAGCAGTTCTTC.

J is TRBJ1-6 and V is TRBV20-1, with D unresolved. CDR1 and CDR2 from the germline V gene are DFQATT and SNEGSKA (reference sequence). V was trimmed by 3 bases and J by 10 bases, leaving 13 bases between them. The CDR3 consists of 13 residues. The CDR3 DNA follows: TGCAGTGCTAGTGTCCCAGGTTCGTCACCCCTCCACTTT. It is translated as CSASVPGSSPLHF.

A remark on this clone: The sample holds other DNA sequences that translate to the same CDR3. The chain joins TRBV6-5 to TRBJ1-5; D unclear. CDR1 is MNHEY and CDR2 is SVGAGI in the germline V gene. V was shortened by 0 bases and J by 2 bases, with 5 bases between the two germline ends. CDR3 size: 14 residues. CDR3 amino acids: CASSYSGGNQPQHF. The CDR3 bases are TGTGCCAGCAGTTACTCAGGAGGCAATCAGCCCCAGCATTTT.

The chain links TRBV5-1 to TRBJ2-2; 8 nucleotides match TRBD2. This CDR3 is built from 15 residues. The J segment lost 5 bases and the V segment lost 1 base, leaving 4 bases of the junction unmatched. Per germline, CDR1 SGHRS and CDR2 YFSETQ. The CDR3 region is CASSLSIAGTGELFF. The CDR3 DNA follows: TGCGCCAGCAGCTTGTCAATAGCGGGGACCGGGGAGCTGTTTTTT.

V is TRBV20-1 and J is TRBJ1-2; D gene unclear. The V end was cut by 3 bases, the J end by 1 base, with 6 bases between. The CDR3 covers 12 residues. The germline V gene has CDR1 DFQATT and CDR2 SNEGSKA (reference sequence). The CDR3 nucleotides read TGCAGTGCTAGTAGGGATAACTATGGCTACACCTTC. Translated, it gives CSASRDNYGYTF.

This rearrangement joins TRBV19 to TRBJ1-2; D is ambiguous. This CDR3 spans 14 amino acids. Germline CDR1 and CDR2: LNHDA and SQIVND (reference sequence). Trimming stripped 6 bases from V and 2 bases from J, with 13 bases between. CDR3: CASRGLRTNYGYTF. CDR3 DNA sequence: TGTGCCAGTAGAGGGTTGAGGACCAACTATGGCTACACCTTC.

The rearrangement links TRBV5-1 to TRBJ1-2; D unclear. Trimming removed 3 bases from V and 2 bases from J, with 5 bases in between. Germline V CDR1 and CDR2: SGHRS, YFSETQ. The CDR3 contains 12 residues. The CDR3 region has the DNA TGCGCCAGCAGCTCCACGAACTATGGCTACACCTTC. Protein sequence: CASSSTNYGYTF.

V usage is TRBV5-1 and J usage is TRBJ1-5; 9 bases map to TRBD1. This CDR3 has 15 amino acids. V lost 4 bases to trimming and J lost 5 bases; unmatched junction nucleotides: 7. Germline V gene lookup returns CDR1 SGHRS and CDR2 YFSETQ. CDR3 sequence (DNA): TGCGCCAGCAGCGCCGGACAGGGGCGATATCAGCCCCAGCATTTT. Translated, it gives CASSAGQGRYQPQHF.

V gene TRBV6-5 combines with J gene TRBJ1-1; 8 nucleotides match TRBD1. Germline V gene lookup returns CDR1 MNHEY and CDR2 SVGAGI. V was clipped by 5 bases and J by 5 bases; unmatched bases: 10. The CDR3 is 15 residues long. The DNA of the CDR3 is TGTGCCAGCAGTCCCCCACAGGGGGAAGGGACTGAAGCTTTCTTT. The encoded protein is CASSPPQGEGTEAFF.

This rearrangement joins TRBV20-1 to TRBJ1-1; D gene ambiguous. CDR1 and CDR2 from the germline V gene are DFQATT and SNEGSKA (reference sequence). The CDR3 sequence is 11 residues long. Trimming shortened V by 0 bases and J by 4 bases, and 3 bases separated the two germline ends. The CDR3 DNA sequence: TGCAGTGCTAGAGATTCCACTGAAGCTTTCTTT. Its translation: CSARDSTEAFF.

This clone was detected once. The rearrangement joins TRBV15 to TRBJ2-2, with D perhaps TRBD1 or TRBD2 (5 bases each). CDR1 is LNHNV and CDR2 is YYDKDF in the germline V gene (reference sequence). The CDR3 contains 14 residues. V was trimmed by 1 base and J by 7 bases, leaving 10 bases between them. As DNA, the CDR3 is TGTGCCACCAGCAGAGTCAGGGACGGCGGGGAGCTGTTTTTT. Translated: CATSRVRDGGELFF.

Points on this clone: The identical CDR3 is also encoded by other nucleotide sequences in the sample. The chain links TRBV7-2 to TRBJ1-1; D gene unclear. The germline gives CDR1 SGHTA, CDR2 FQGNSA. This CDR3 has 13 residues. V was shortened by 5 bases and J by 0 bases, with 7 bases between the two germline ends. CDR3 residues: CASSRGMNTEAFF. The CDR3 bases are TGTGCCAGCAGCAGAGGCATGAACACTGAAGCTTTCTTT.

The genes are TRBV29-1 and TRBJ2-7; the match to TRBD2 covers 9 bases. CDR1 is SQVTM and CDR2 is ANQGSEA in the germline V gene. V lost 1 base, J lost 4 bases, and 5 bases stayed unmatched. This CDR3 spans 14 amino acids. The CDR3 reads CSVEGEAGGYEQYF. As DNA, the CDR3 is TGCAGCGTTGAAGGGGAAGCGGGGGGATACGAGCAGTACTTC.

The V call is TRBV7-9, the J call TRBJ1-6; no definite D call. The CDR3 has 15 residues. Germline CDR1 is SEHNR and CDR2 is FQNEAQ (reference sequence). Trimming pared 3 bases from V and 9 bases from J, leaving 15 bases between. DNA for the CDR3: TGTGCCAGCAGCTTCCCCGGTGAGGGTTTTTCACCCCTCCACTTT. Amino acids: CASSFPGEGFSPLHF.

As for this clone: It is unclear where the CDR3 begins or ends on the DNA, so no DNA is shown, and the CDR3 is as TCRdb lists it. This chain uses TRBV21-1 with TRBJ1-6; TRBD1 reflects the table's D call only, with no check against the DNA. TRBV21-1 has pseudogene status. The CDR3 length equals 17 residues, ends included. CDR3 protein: CASSTRFGTGIGSPLHF.

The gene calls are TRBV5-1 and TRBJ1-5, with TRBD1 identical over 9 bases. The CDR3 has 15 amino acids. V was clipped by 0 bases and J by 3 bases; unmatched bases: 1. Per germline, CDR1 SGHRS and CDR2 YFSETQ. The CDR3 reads CASSLGDRVNQPQHF. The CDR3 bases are TGCGCCAGCAGCTTGGGGGACAGGGTCAATCAGCCCCAGCATTTT. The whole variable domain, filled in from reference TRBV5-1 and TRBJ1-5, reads KAGVTQTPRYLIKTRGQQVTLSCSPISGHRSVSWYQQTPGQGLQFLFEYFSETQRNKGNFPGRFSGRQFSNSRSEMNVSTLELGDSALYLCASSLGDRVNQPQHFGDGTRLSIL.

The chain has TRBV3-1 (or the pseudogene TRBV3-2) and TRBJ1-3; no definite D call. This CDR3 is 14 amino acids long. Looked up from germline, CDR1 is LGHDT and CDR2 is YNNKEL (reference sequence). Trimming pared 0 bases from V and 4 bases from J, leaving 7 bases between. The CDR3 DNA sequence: TGTGCCAGCAGCCAAGAATACGTGGGAAACACCATATATTTT. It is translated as CASSQEYVGNTIYF.

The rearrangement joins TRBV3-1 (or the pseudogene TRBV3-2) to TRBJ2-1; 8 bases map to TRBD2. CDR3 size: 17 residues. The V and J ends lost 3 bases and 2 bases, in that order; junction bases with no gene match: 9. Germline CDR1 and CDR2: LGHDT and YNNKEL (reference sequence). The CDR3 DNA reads TGTGCCAGCAGCCACCGAATTCGGGGGGGTCCCTACAATGAGCAGTTCTTC. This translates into CASSHRIRGGPYNEQFF.

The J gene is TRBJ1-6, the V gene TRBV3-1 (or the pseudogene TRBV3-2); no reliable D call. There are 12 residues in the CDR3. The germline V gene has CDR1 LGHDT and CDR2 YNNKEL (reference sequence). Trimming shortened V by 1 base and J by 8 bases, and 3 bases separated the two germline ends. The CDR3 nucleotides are TGTGCCAGCAGCCAAGGATATTCACCCCTCCACTTT. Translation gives CASSQGYSPLHF.

This chain's CDR3 is CASSGGDMGLGQPQHF. DNA for the CDR3: TGTGCCAGCTCTGGAGGAGATATGGGTTTGGGTCAGCCCCAGCATTTT. This chain connects TRBV7-9 to TRBJ1-5, with D unresolved. This CDR3 is built from 16 residues. Trimming took 8 bases from V and 6 from J, leaving 23 bases between them. Germline CDR1 is SEHNR and CDR2 is FQNEAQ (reference sequence).

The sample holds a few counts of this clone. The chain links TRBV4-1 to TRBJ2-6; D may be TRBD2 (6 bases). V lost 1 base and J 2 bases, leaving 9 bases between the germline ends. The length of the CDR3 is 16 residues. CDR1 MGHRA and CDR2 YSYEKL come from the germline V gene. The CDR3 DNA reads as TGCGCCAGCAGCCAAGGGCAGCGGGCTGGGGCCAACGTCCTGACTTTC. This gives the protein CASSQGQRAGANVLTF.

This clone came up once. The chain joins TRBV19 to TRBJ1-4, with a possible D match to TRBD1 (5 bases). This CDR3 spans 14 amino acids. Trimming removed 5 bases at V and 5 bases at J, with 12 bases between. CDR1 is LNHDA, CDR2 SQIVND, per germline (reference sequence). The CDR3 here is CASSPQGLNEKLFF. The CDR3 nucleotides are TGTGCCAGTAGTCCTCAGGGCCTCAATGAAAAACTGTTTTTT.

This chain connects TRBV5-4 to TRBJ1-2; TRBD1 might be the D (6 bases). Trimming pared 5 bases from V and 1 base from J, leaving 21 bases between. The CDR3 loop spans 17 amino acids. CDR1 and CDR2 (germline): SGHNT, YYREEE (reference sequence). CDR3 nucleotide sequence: TGTGCCAGCAGTGTGGGGGGCAGCCAGCCATATAACTATGGCTACACCTTC. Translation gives CASSVGGSQPYNYGYTF.

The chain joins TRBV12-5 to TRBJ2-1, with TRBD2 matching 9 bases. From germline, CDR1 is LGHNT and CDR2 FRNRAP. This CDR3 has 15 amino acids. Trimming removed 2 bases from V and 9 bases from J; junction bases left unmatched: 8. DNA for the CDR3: TGTGCTAGTGGTTTGCTAGCGGGGCCCGGGGGTGAGCAGTTCTTC. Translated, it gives CASGLLAGPGGEQFF.

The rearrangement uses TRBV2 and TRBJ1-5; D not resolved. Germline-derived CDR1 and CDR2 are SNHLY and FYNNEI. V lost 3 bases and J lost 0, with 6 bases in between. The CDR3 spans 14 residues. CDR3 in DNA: TGTGCCAGCAGTGAGAAGTTTAGCAATCAGCCCCAGCATTTT. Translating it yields CASSEKFSNQPQHF.